The following is a T cell receptor (beta chain) sequence with its context. Its specificity is not known. Per germline, CDR1 MDHEN and CDR2 SYDVKM. The V and J ends lost 7 bases and 6 bases respectively, with 18 bases between them. The CDR3 is 14 amino acids. Repertoires were generated with immunoSEQ multiplex PCR, while TCRdb's copy carries only in-frame clones and drops some. Seen here are approximately 2,300,000 clones, about nine tenths observed once, and the top ten hold approximately 0.39%. The data originate from a study of shared clonotypes between healthy human individuals. Overall study findings and caveats: Generally, naive subsets came out with larger estimated richness than memory subsets. Though the depth was large, rarefaction showed that sorted-subset sequencing was incomplete. When naive CD4 clonotypes were compared across a few donors, around 5% were shared.

The V gene is TRBV28, the J gene TRBJ1-2; D possibly corresponds to TRBD1 (6 bases). This sequence was found in a man between 18 and 35 years old in good health. Some clones in this sample may be carry-over from other donors' samples. Sequenced material: naive CD4+ T cells from PBMCs. Subset: CD45RA+ positively selected. Written as DNA, the CDR3 is TGTGCCAGCACCTCGCCCCCAGGGGTCGATGGCTACACCTTC. Translated, it gives CASTSPPGVDGYTF.